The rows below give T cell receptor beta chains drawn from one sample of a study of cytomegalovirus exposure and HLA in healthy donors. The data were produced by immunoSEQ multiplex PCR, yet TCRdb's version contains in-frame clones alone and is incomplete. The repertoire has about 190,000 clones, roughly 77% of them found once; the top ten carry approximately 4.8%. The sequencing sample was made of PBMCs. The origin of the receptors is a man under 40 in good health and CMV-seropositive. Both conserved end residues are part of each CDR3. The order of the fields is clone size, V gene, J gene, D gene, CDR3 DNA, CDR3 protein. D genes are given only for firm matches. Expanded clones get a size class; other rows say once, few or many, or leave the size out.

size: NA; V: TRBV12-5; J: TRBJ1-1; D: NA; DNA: TGTGCTAGTGGTTTGTTTAGAGGGACTGAAGCTTTCTTT; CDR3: CASGLFRGTEAFF
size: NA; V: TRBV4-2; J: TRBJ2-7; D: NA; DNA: TGTGCCAGCAGCCAAGGGGGGCCGGGCGGCCTCGGCTCCTACGAGCAGTACTTC; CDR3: CASSQGGPGGLGSYEQYF
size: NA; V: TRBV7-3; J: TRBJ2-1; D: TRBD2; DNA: TGTGCCAGCAGCGTGACTAGCGGGGCATCCTACAATGAGCAGTTCTTC; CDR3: CASSVTSGASYNEQFF
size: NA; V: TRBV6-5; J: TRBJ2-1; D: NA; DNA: TGTGCCAGCGAGTCTAGAATTTCCAATGAGCAGTTCTTC; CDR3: CASESRISNEQFF
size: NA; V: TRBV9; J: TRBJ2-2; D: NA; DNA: TGTGCCAGCAGCGCCCTAGACAGGAACACCGGGGAGCTGTTTTTT; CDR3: CASSALDRNTGELFF
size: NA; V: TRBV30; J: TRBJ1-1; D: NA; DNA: TGTGCCTGGACTAAAAACACTGAAGCTTTCTTT; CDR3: CAWTKNTEAFF
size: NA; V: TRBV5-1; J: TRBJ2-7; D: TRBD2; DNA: TGCGCCAGCAGCCGGGAGGGTGTCGACGAGCAGTACTTC; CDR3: CASSREGVDEQYF
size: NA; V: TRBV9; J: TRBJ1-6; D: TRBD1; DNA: TGTGCCAGCAGCATCGGACAGGGGTATAATTCACCCCTCCACTTT; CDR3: CASSIGQGYNSPLHF
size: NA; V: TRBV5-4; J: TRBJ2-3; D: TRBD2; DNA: TGTGCCAGCAGCCTAGCGGGGGGGCAGGTAGATACGCAGTATTTT; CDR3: CASSLAGGQVDTQYF
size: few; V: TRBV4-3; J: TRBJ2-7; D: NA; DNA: TGCGCCAGCAGCCAAGAATCAGGCACTTACGAGCAGTACTTC; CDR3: CASSQESGTYEQYF
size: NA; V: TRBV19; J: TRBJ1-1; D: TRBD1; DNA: TGTGCCAGTAGTTCCCGCGGGACAGGTCGGACTGAAGCTTTCTTT; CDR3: CASSSRGTGRTEAFF
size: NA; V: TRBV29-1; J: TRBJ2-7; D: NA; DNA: TGCAGCGTTGAAGCAGGGAGGCCCTACGAGCAGTACTTC; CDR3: CSVEAGRPYEQYF
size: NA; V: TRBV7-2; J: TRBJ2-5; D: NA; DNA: TGTGCCAGCAGCTTGGCCCGGAGTGAGACCCAGTACTTC; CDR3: CASSLARSETQYF
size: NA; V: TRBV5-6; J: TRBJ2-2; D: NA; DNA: TGTGCCAGCAGCTTCCCCGGACTAACGAACACCGGGGAGCTGTTTTTT; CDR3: CASSFPGLTNTGELFF
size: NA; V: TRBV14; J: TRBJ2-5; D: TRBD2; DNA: TGTGCCAGCAGCCAAGGACTAGCGGGGGGGGAGACCCAGTACTTC; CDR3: CASSQGLAGGETQYF
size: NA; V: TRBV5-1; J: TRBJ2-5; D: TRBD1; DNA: TGCGCCAGCCGAACAGGGGTGGGAGAGACCCAGTACTTC; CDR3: CASRTGVGETQYF
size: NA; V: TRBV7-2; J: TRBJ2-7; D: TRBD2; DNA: TGTGCCAGCAGCTTAGAGGGACTAGCGGGGCCATCCTACGAGCAGTACTTC; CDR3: CASSLEGLAGPSYEQYF
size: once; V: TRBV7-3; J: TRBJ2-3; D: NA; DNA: TGTGCCAGCAGCTCAAGGAGGGGAGAGGCCCAGTATTTT; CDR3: CASSSRRGEAQYF
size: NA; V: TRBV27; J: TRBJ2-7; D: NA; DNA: TGTGCCAGCAGTTACAGGGCCGCCTACGAGCAGTACTTC; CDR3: CASSYRAAYEQYF
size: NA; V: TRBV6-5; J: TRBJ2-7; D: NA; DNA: TGTGCCAGCTCCAGGACAGACTCCTACGAGCAGTACTTC; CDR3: CASSRTDSYEQYF
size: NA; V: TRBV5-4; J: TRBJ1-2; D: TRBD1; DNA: TGTGCCAGCAGCCTACCGGACAGGGGGGTAGGCTACACCTTC; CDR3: CASSLPDRGVGYTF
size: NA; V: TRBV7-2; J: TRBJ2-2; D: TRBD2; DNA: TGTGCCAGCAGCTTATCGCTAGCGGGCAACACCGGGGAGCTGTTTTTT; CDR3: CASSLSLAGNTGELFF
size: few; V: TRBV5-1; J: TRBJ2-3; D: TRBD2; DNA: TGCGCCAGCAGGACGGGGGGAGAGATCACAGATACGCAGTATTTT; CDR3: CASRTGGEITDTQYF
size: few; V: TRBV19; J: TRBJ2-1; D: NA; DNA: TGTGCCAGCCAAGCCCCATACAATGAGCAGTTCTTC; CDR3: CASQAPYNEQFF
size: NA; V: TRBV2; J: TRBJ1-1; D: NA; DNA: TGTGCCAGCAGTGTGCCCGGGAGTGGAGGGAACACTGAAGCTTTCTTT; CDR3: CASSVPGSGGNTEAFF
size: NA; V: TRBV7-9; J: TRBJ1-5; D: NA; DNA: TGTGCCAGCAGCTTGCGGGGCCGGGCGTCATATAGCAATCAGCCCCAGCATTTT; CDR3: CASSLRGRASYSNQPQHF
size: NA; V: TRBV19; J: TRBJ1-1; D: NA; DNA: TGTGCCAGTAGTCCCGTGGGGGGGGAGAACACTGAAGCTTTCTTT; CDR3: CASSPVGGENTEAFF
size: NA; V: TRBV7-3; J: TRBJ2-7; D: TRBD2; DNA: TGTGCCGCCAGCCCGACGGGGACTAGCGACGACGAGCAGTACTTC; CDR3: CAASPTGTSDDEQYF
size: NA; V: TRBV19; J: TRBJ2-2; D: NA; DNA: TGTGCCAGCCTTGGCGGAGGTTTTACCGGGGAGCTGTTTTTT; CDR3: CASLGGGFTGELFF
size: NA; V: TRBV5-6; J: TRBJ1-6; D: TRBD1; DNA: TGTGCCAGCAGCACAGACAGGGATTGGGGCAGCTCCTATAATTCACCCCTCCACTTT; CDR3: CASSTDRDWGSSYNSPLHF
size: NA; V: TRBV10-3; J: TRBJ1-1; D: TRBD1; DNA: TGTGCCATAACAGGGGGATCGGGGAACACTGAAGCTTTCTTT; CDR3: CAITGGSGNTEAFF
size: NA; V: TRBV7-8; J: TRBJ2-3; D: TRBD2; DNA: TGTGCCAGCAGTTTCGGACTAGGAGGGGATACGCAGTATTTT; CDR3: CASSFGLGGDTQYF
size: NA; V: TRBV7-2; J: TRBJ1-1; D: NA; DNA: TGTGCCAGCAGCTCGCGCGCGGGCACTGAAGCTTTCTTT; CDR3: CASSSRAGTEAFF
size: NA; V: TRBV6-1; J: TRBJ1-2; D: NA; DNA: TGTGCCAGCAGTGATAAAATACTAGAGGGCTACACCTTC; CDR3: CASSDKILEGYTF
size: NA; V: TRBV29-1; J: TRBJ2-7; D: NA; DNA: TGCAGCGTTGAAGGTGGGCTCCCCTACGAGCAGTACTTC; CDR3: CSVEGGLPYEQYF
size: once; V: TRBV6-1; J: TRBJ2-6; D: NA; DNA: TGTGCCAGCAGTTTCAGGGATCCTGGGGCCAACGTCCTGACTTTC; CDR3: CASSFRDPGANVLTF
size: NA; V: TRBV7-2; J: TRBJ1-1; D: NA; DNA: TGTGCCAGCAGCTTACTTCTACTCCAGGGCACTGAAGCTTTCTTT; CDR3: CASSLLLLQGTEAFF
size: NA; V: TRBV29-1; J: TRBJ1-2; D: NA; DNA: TGCAGCATCGACAGGTTTGGCTACACCTTC; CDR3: CSIDRFGYTF
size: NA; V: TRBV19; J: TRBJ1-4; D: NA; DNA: TGTGCCAGTAGTATTGGCGGGTTTGAAAAACTGTTTTTT; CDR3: CASSIGGFEKLFF
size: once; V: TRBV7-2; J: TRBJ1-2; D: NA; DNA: TGTGCCAGCAGCTTAGTAGAGGGAGATGGCTACACCTTC; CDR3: CASSLVEGDGYTF
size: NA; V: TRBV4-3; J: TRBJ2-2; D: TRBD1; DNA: TGCGCCAGCAGCCTAAACAGGGGGGACACCGGGGAGCTGTTTTTT; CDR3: CASSLNRGDTGELFF
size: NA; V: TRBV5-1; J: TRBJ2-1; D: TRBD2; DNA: TGCGCCAGCAGCCTAAGGACTAGCGGGGATAAGCAGTTCTTC; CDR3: CASSLRTSGDKQFF
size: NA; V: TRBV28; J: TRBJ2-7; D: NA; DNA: TGTGCCAGCAGTCCCCTTGGTACTAGCTCCTACGAGCAGTACTTC; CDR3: CASSPLGTSSYEQYF
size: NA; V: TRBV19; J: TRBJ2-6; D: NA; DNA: TGTGCCAGTAGTGCAGGTTACTTTGGGGCCAACGTCCTGACTTTC; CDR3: CASSAGYFGANVLTF
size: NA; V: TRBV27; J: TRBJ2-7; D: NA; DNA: TGTGCCAGCAGTTTCGGTGTGAATAACTACGAGCAGTACTTC; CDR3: CASSFGVNNYEQYF
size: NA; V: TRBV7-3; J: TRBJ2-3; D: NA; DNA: TGTGCCAGCAGCCCGCGGAGTACTGGCACAGATACGCAGTATTTT; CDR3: CASSPRSTGTDTQYF
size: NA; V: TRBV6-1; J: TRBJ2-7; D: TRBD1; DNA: TGTGCCAGCAGTGAATCAGGGGGTCGGGACGAGCAGTACTTC; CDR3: CASSESGGRDEQYF
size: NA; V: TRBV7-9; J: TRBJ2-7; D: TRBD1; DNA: TGTGCCAGCAGCCTTACAGGGGACGAGCAGTACTTC; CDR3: CASSLTGDEQYF
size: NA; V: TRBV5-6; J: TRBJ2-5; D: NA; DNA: TGTGCCAGCAGCTACGACAGGACCACCCAAGAGACCCAGTACTTC; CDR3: CASSYDRTTQETQYF
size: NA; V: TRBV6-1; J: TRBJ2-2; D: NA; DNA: TGTGCCAGCAGGACCCTGGGGCCCACCGGGGAGCTGTTTTTT; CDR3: CASRTLGPTGELFF
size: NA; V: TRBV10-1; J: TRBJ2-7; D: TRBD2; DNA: TGCGCCAGCAGTGAGGTTCTAGCGGGGGAGAGGATGAACGAGCAGTACTTC; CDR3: CASSEVLAGERMNEQYF
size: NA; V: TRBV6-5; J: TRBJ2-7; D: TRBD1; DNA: TGTGCCAGCAAACGACAGGGGTACGAGCAGTACTTC; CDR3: CASKRQGYEQYF
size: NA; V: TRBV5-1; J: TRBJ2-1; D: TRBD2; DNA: TGCGCCAGCAGCTTGATACGGGGGGGGAGGGAGCAGTTCTTC; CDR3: CASSLIRGGREQFF
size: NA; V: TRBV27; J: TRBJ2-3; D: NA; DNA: TGTGCCAGCAGTTCTTACGGTTTCCGTACGCAGTATTTT; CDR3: CASSSYGFRTQYF
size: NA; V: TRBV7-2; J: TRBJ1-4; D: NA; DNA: TGTGCCAGCAGCTTCAGTGCAACTAATGAAAAACTGTTTTTT; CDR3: CASSFSATNEKLFF
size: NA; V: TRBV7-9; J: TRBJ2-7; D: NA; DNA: TGTGCCAGCAGCTTCAACTACGAGCAGTACTTC; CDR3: CASSFNYEQYF
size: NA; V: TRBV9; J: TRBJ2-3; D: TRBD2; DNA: TGTGCCAGCAGCCCCGCGGGGGGAGAGGCAGATACGCAGTATTTT; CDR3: CASSPAGGEADTQYF
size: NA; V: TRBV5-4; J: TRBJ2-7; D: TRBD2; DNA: TGTGCCAGCAGCTTGGGCGGACTAGCGGGAGATGTCGAGCAGTACTTC; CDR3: CASSLGGLAGDVEQYF
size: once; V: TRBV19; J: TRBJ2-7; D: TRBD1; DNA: TGTGCCAGTAGTATCTTCGGACAGGGAGCTTACGAGCAGTACTTC; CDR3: CASSIFGQGAYEQYF